One sample yielded the 11 T cell receptor beta chains listed below, sequenced in a study of T cell responses to AZD1222 COVID-19 vaccine. The repertoire was sequenced with immunoSEQ multiplex PCR; TCRdb's copy has only in-frame clones and lacks some. This sample has about 180,000 clones, with 75% to 95% found just once. Specimen: peripheral blood, collected on day 0 of AZD1222 vaccination. The receptors here all came from an adult in good health.

The chain employs TRBV14 and TRBJ2-1; 11 positions agree with TRBD2. This CDR3 contains 16 residues. With V trimmed by 0 bases and J by 5 bases, 3 bases remained unmatched. Germline V gene lookup returns CDR1 SGHDN and CDR2 FVKESK. The CDR3 here is CASSQDRLAGNNEQFF. The CDR3 nucleotides are TGTGCCAGCAGCCAAGATAGACTAGCGGGGAACAATGAGCAGTTCTTC.

This chain uses TRBV3-1 (or the pseudogene TRBV3-2) with TRBJ1-6; D uncertain. Germline V lookup: CDR1 LGHDT, CDR2 YNNKEL (reference sequence). V shed 0 bases and J shed 0 bases, with 6 bases lying between them. CDR3 length: 16 amino acids. The CDR3 bases are TGTGCCAGCAGCCAAGAGACTAGCTCCTATAATTCACCCCTCCACTTT. Protein product: CASSQETSSYNSPLHF.

The rearrangement joins TRBV19 to TRBJ2-1; D tentatively fits TRBD1 or TRBD2 (5 bases each). The CDR3 totals 15 residues. Trimming removed 1 base from V and 5 bases from J, with 12 bases in between. Germline loops: CDR1 LNHDA, CDR2 SQIVND (reference sequence). The CDR3 sequence is CASSIAGTVHNEQFF. CDR3 nucleotides: TGTGCCAGTAGTATAGCCGGGACGGTTCACAATGAGCAGTTCTTC.

The chain uses TRBV7-2 and TRBJ1-5; the D is unclear. Germline assignment: CDR1 SGHTA and CDR2 FQGNSA. This CDR3 is built from 13 residues. Trimming took 4 bases from V and 7 from J, leaving 11 bases between them. The CDR3 region is CASSSPFGQPQHF. CDR3 in DNA: TGTGCCAGCAGCTCCCCGTTCGGGCAGCCCCAGCATTTT.

The chain has TRBV5-1 and TRBJ2-7; 11 nucleotides align to TRBD1. This CDR3 region has 16 residues. V gave up 0 bases and J gave up 2 bases; unmatched junction bases: 4. Germline CDR1 and CDR2: SGHRS and YFSETQ. The CDR3 DNA sequence: TGCGCCAGCAGCTTGGCGGGACAGGGGGGGACCTACGAGCAGTACTTC. This translates into CASSLAGQGGTYEQYF.

This chain uses TRBV6-5 with TRBJ1-5; 7 bases match TRBD1. The CDR3 runs 14 residues. Germline V gene data show CDR1 as MNHEY and CDR2 as SVGAGI. The V segment lost 6 bases and the J segment 7 bases; nucleotides outside the gene matches: 9. DNA of the CDR3: TGTGCCAGCAGCGCCGGACAGGAGTTACAGCCCCAGCATTTT. Translation gives CASSAGQELQPQHF.

This chain links TRBV25-1 with TRBJ2-7; tentatively, D is TRBD2 (5 bases). Looked up from germline, CDR1 is MGHDK and CDR2 is SYGVNS. The CDR3 runs to 17 residues. Trimming shortened V by 3 bases and J by 3 bases, and 21 bases separated the two germline ends. This chain's CDR3 is CASSDWSGTHPFYEQYF. The CDR3 region has the DNA TGTGCCAGCAGTGACTGGAGCGGAACCCACCCTTTCTACGAGCAGTACTTC.

The V call is TRBV18, the J call TRBJ2-7; D assignment may be TRBD1 or TRBD2 (5 bases each). Germline V gene sequence: CDR1 KGHSH, CDR2 LQKENI. The V and J ends lost 3 bases and 3 bases respectively, with 15 bases between them. There are 15 residues in the CDR3. The CDR3 DNA reads TGTGCCAGCTCACCCCAAGCCGGGGCCGACTACGAGCAGTACTTC. Translated, it gives CASSPQAGADYEQYF.

The gene calls are TRBV4-2 and TRBJ2-2; no firm D call. Germline values: CDR1 LGHNA, CDR2 YNFKEQ. The V gene lost 0 bases and the J gene lost 0 bases, with 8 bases spanning the gap. The CDR3 has 16 amino acids. In DNA, the CDR3 is TGTGCCAGCAGCCAAGAGCCCACAACGAACACCGGGGAGCTGTTTTTT. It codes for CASSQEPTTNTGELFF.

V and J are TRBV5-6 and TRBJ1-2, with D hard to call. V lost 0 bases, J lost 8 bases, and 11 bases lay in between. From germline, CDR1 is SGHDT and CDR2 YYEEEE. This CDR3 is built from 13 residues. For the CDR3, the DNA is TGTGCCAGCAGCTTGGGGAGAACGTCGGGCTACACCTTC. Translation: CASSLGRTSGYTF.

As for this clone: Mismatch with germline at one junction end may stem from a read error. The chain carries TRBV30 and TRBJ1-3; D remains ambiguous. CDR1 GTSNPN and CDR2 SVGIG come from the germline V gene (reference sequence). The CDR3 spans 12 residues. This CDR3 reads CAWSPGGDTIYF. As DNA, the CDR3 is TGTGCCTGGAGCCCTGGTGGAGACACCATATATTTT.